One T cell receptor (beta chain) is described in this entry. These data are taken from a study of blood T cell repertoires in COVID-19. At the level of the study: Spain, Italy and the United States supplied samples that represented acute and convalescent COVID-19. T cells, B-cell-depleted T cells, or PBMCs provided the cDNA or gDNA that served as material.

Authors' analysis steps: Cell counts per sample came from amplifying reference gene primers. The repertoire was sequenced with immunoSEQ multiplex PCR; TCRdb's copy has only in-frame clones and lacks some. Clonal size and the V and J genes are those of that table, whereas D and trimming came from the DNA. The repertoire holds roughly 120,000 clones, with 65% to 90% as singletons. The CDR3 length is 14 residues. Germline CDR1 and CDR2: SGHNT and YYREEE (reference sequence). Trimming took off 2 bases at V and 4 bases at J, with 10 bases between the two ends. The receptor was isolated from a woman older than 75 with active or convalescent COVID-19. The sequenced sample consisted of peripheral blood. The chain joins TRBV5-4 to TRBJ1-3, with D hard to call. CDR3 sequence: CASSFDRGGNTIYF. The CDR3 region has the DNA TGTGCCAGCAGCTTTGACCGCGGAGGAAACACCATATATTTT.